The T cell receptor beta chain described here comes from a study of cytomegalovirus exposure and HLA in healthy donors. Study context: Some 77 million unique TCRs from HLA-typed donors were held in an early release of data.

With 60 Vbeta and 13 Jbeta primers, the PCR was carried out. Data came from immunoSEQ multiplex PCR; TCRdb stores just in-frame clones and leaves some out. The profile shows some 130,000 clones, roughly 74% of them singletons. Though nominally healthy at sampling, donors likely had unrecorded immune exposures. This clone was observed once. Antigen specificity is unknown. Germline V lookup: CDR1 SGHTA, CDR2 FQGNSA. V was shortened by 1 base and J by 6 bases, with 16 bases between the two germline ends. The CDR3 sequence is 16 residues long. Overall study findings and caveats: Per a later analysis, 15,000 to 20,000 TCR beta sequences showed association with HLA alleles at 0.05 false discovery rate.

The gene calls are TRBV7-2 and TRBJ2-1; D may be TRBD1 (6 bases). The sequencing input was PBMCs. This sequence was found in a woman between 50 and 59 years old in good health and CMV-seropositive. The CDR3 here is CASSLGGRGWGNEQFF. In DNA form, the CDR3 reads TGTGCCAGCAGCTTAGGTGGCAGGGGATGGGGCAATGAGCAGTTCTTC.